This T cell receptor (beta chain) was captured in a study of T cell responses to AZD1222 COVID-19 vaccine. Study findings and constraints: CD4 TCRs associated with vaccination spanned spike, dominating at 160-218 and 743-854.

The protocol was immunoSEQ multiplex PCR, while the TCRdb copy is restricted to in-frame clones and leaves out a portion. Here the sample spans roughly 80,000 clones, approximately 87% being singletons. About this clone: The target antigen is unknown.

This CDR3 contains 14 residues. V was trimmed by 3 bases and J by 5 bases, leaving 13 bases between them. In germline, CDR1 is MDHEN, CDR2 SYDVKM. The rearrangement uses TRBV28 and TRBJ1-1; D call uncertain. This material consisted of peripheral blood, taken on day 0 of MenACWY control vaccination. This clonotype was sampled from an adult in good health. CDR3 nucleotide sequence: TGTGCCAGCAGTTTCCGGCTCCTGGGGACTGAAGCTTTCTTT. Translation gives CASSFRLLGTEAFF.